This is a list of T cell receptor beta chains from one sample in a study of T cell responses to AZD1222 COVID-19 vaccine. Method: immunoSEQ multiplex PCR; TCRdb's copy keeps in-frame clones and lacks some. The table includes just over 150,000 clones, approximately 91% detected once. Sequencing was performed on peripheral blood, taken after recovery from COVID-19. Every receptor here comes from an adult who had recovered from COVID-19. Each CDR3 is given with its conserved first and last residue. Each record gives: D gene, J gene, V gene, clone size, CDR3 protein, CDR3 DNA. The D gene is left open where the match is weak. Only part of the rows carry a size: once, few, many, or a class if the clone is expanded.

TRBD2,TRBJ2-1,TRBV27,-,CASSLRGGRGNEQFF,TGTGCCAGCAGTTTAAGGGGCGGGAGAGGGAATGAGCAGTTCTTC
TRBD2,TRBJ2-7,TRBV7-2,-,CASSSTSGRTYEQYF,TGTGCCAGCAGCTCCACTAGCGGGCGAACCTACGAGCAGTACTTC
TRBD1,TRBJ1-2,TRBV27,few,CASSFRDRGGYGYTF,TGTGCCAGCAGTTTTCGGGACAGGGGCGGGTATGGCTACACCTTC
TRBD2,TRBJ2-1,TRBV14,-,CASSPWTSGGYNEQFF,TGTGCCAGCAGCCCATGGACTAGCGGGGGCTACAATGAGCAGTTCTTC
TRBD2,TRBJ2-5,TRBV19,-,CASSVGLAGALHQETQYF,TGTGCCAGTAGTGTGGGACTAGCGGGAGCGCTACATCAAGAGACCCAGTACTTC
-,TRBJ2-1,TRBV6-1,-,CASSEEGDPIYNEQFF,TGTGCCAGCAGTGAGGAGGGGGACCCTATTTACAATGAGCAGTTCTTC
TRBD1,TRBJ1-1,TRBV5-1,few,CASSSPTGTLNTEAFF,TGCGCCAGCAGCTCCCCGACAGGGACCTTGAACACTGAAGCTTTCTTT
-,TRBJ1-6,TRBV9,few,CASSVGAGANSPLHF,TGTGCCAGCAGCGTAGGGGCAGGGGCAAATTCACCCCTCCACTTT
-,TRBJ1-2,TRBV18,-,CASSPGQGYYGYTF,TGTGCCAGCTCACCAGGGCAAGGGTACTATGGCTACACCTTC
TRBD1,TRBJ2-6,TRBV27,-,CASRPWGQPDSGANVLTF,TGTGCCAGCAGACCGTGGGGACAGCCAGACTCTGGGGCCAACGTCCTGACTTTC
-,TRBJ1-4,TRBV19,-,CASTSDGKTNEKLFF,TGTGCCAGTACCTCGGACGGGAAAACTAATGAAAAACTGTTTTTT
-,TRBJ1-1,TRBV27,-,CASSLSKGRLQTFF,TGTGCCAGCAGTTTATCGAAGGGCAGACTCCAAACTTTCTTT
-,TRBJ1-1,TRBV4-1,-,CASSQEAGSATEAFF,TGCGCCAGCAGCCAAGAGGCAGGGAGTGCCACTGAAGCTTTCTTT